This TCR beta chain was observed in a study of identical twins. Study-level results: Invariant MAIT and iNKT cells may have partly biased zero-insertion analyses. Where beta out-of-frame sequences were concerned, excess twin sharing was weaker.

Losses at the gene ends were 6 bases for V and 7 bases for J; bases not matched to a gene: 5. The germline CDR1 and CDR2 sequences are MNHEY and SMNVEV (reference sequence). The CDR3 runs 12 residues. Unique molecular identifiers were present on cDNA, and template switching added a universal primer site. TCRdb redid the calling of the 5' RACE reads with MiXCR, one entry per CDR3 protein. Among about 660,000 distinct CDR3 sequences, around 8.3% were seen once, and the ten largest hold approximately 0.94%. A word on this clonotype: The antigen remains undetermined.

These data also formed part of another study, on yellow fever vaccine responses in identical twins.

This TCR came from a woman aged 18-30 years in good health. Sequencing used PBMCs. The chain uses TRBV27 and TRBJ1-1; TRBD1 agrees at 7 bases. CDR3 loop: CASSQGGGEAFF. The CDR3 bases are TGTGCCAGCAGCCAGGGGGGTGGTGAAGCTTTCTTT.